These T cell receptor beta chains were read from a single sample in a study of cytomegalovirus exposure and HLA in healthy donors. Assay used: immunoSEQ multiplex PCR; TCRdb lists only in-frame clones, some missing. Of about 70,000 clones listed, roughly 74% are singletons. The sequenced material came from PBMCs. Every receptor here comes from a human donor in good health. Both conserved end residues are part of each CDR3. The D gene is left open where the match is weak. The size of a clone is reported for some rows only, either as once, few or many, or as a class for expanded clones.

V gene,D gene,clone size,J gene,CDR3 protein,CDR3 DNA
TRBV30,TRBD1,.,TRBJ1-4,CAWSLMGQGAEKLFF,TGTGCCTGGAGCCTGATGGGACAGGGGGCTGAAAAACTGTTTTTT
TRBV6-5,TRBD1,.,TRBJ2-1,CASRSLGTGYNEQFF,TGTGCCAGCAGAAGCCTTGGGACAGGCTACAATGAGCAGTTCTTC
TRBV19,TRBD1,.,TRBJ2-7,CASSMGTGSLYEQYF,TGTGCCAGTAGCATGGGGACAGGGAGCCTCTACGAGCAGTACTTC
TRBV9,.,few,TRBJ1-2,CASSVGQGYGYTF,TGTGCCAGCAGCGTAGGGCAGGGGTATGGCTACACCTTC
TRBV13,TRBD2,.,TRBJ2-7,CASSFTSGAGEQYF,TGTGCCAGCAGCTTCACTAGCGGGGCCGGCGAGCAGTACTTC
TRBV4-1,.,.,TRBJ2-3,CASSHPGTDTQYF,TGCGCCAGCAGCCATCCGGGCACAGATACGCAGTATTTT
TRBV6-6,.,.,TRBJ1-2,CASSYSRGAHGYTF,TGTGCCAGCAGTTACTCGCGGGGGGCCCATGGCTACACCTTC
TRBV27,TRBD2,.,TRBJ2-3,CASSLLAGERTQYF,TGTGCCAGCAGCCTCCTAGCGGGAGAGAGAACGCAGTATTTT
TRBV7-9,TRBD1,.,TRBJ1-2,CASSRTGGGGYTF,TGTGCCAGCAGCCGAACAGGGGGAGGGGGCTACACCTTC
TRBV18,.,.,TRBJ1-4,CASSPQGNEKLFF,TGTGCCAGCTCACCGCAGGGTAATGAAAAACTGTTTTTT
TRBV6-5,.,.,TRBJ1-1,CASSYSRGRNTEAFF,TGTGCCAGCAGTTACTCCAGGGGCCGGAACACTGAAGCTTTCTTT
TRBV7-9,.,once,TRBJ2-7,CASSQTGFVYEQYF,TGTGCCAGCAGCCAAACAGGGTTTGTTTACGAGCAGTACTTC
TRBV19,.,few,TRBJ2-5,CASSIPGVPQETQYF,TGTGCCAGTAGTATACCGGGGGTCCCCCAAGAGACCCAGTACTTC
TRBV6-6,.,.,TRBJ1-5,CASTQGYSNQPQHF,TGTGCCAGCACCCAGGGTTATAGCAATCAGCCCCAGCATTTT
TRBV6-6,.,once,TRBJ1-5,CASRGAQSQPQHF,TGTGCCAGCAGGGGGGCGCAAAGTCAGCCCCAGCATTTT
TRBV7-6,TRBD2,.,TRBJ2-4,CASSVREGDIQYF,TGTGCCAGCAGTGTACGGGAGGGGGACATTCAGTACTTC
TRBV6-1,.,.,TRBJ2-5,CASSEAQGTRGTQYF,TGTGCCAGCAGTGAAGCGCAGGGGACAAGAGGGACCCAGTACTTC
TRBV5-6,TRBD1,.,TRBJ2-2,CASSLAQGATGELFF,TGTGCCAGCAGCTTGGCCCAGGGGGCAACGGGGGAGCTGTTTTTT
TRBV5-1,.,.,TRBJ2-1,CASSSRTVYNEQFF,TGCGCCAGCAGCTCCCGGACAGTCTACAATGAGCAGTTCTTC
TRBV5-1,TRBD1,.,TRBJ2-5,CASRVLGQGEETQYF,TGCGCCAGCAGGGTTTTAGGGCAGGGGGAGGAGACCCAGTACTTC
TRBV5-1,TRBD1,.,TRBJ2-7,CASSLVRGYHEQYF,TGCGCCAGCAGCTTGGTCAGGGGGTACCACGAGCAGTACTTC
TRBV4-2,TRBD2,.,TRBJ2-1,CASSRAGGPGNEQFF,TGTGCCAGCAGCCGAGCGGGAGGGCCTGGCAATGAGCAGTTCTTC
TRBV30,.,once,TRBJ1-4,CALRGEATNEKLFF,TGTGCCTTGAGGGGTGAGGCAACTAATGAAAAACTGTTTTTT
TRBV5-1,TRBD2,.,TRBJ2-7,CASSVGTSGRASEQYF,TGCGCCAGCAGCGTTGGGACTAGCGGGAGGGCCTCCGAGCAGTACTTC
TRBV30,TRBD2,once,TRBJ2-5,CAWSWTSGSRKTQYF,TGTGCCTGGAGTTGGACTAGCGGGAGTAGAAAGACCCAGTACTTC
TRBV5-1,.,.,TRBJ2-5,CASSLGREETQYF,TGCGCCAGCAGCTTGGGGCGGGAAGAGACCCAGTACTTC
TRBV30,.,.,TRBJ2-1,CAWTLSSFLGSDSYNEQFF,TGTGCCTGGACCCTTAGCAGTTTTCTCGGGAGCGACTCCTACAATGAGCAGTTCTTC
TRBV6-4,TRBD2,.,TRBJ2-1,CASSDWSSGNEQFF,TGTGCCAGCAGTGACTGGTCTAGCGGTAATGAGCAGTTCTTC
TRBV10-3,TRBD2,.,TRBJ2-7,CAISAYLAGEGEQYF,TGTGCCATCAGTGCCTACCTAGCGGGAGAAGGGGAGCAGTACTTC
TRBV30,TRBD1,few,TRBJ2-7,CAWSTSGTGFKQYF,TGTGCCTGGAGTACCTCCGGGACAGGGTTCAAGCAGTACTTC
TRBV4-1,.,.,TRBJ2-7,CASSPRQLDSYEQYF,TGCGCCAGCAGCCCCCGACAGCTTGACTCCTACGAGCAGTACTTC
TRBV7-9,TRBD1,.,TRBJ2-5,CASTTGGQFGETQYF,TGTGCCAGCACCACAGGGGGGCAGTTCGGAGAGACCCAGTACTTC
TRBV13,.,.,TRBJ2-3,CASSFKGSDTQYF,TGTGCCAGCAGCTTCAAGGGGTCAGATACGCAGTATTTT
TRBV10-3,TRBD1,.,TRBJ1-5,CAISESISRGQGQPQHF,TGTGCCATCAGTGAGTCGATCTCCAGGGGGCAGGGTCAGCCCCAGCATTTT
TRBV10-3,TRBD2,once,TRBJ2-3,CATRLAGGPTDTQYF,TGTGCCACCAGACTAGCGGGAGGGCCCACAGATACGCAGTATTTT
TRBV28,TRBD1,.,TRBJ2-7,CASRWTGGYEQYF,TGTGCCAGCAGATGGACAGGGGGCTACGAGCAGTACTTC
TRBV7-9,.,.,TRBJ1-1,CASSLDRGVNTEAFF,TGTGCCAGCAGCTTGGATAGGGGTGTGAACACTGAAGCTTTCTTT
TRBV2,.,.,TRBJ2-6,CAGGGETGANVLTF,TGTGCCGGGGGCGGCGAGACTGGGGCCAACGTCCTGACTTTC
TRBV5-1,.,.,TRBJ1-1,CASSRVQGTNTEAFF,TGCGCCAGCAGCCGGGTGCAGGGGACCAACACTGAAGCTTTCTTT
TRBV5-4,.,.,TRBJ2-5,CASAVSTGEVETQYF,TGTGCCAGCGCAGTATCTACAGGGGAGGTAGAGACCCAGTACTTC
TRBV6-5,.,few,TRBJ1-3,CASSGAGPGNTIYF,TGTGCCAGCTCCGGGGCGGGGCCTGGAAACACCATATATTTT
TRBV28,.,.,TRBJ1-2,CASSFEGGYGYTF,TGTGCCAGCAGTTTCGAGGGCGGCTATGGCTACACCTTC
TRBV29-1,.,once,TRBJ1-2,CSVGGFTGYTF,TGCAGCGTTGGCGGATTCACTGGCTACACCTTC
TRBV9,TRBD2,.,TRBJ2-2,CASSSGLAGVTGELFF,TGTGCCAGCAGCTCGGGACTAGCGGGAGTCACCGGGGAGCTGTTTTTT
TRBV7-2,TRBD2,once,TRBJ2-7,CASSFKSPLRGASYEQYF,TGTGCCAGCAGCTTCAAGTCCCCATTGCGGGGGGCCTCCTACGAGCAGTACTTC
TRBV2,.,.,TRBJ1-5,CASGGLYSNQPQHF,TGTGCCAGCGGGGGACTTTATAGCAATCAGCCCCAGCATTTT
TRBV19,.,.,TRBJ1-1,CASSRSGGNTEAFF,TGTGCCAGTAGTAGGTCGGGGGGGAACACTGAAGCTTTCTTT
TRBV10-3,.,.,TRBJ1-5,CAISVNSNQPQHF,TGTGCCATCAGTGTCAATAGCAATCAGCCCCAGCATTTT
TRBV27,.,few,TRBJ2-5,CASRTYSGGQETQYF,TGTGCCAGCAGAACCTATTCCGGGGGACAAGAGACCCAGTACTTC
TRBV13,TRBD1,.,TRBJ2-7,CASSYPSGTGVYEQYF,TGTGCCAGCAGCTACCCCTCGGGGACAGGGGTCTACGAGCAGTACTTC
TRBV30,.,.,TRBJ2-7,CAWSPGQGLSYEQYF,TGTGCCTGGAGTCCGGGGCAGGGGTTGTCCTACGAGCAGTACTTC
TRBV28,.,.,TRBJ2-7,CASLSSGPSYEQYF,TGTGCCAGCCTATCGAGCGGTCCATCCTACGAGCAGTACTTC
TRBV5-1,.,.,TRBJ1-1,CASSPRAGDTEAFF,TGCGCCAGCAGCCCCCGGGCAGGGGACACTGAAGCTTTCTTT
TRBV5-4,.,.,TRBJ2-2,CASSFERYTGELFF,TGTGCCAGCAGCTTTGAGCGGTACACCGGGGAGCTGTTTTTT
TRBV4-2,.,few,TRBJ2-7,CASSLRGLDYEQYF,TGTGCCAGCAGCCTACGAGGCCTGGACTACGAGCAGTACTTC
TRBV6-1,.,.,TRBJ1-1,CASSKREGGTEAFF,TGTGCCAGCAGTAAGAGGGAGGGAGGCACTGAAGCTTTCTTT
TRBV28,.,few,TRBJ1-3,CASSDGQYSGNTIYF,TGTGCCAGCAGTGATGGACAGTACTCTGGAAACACCATATATTTT
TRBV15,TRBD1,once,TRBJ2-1,CATSTGTGGSYNEQFF,TGTGCCACCAGTACCGGGACAGGGGGCTCCTACAATGAGCAGTTCTTC